This entry lists 17 T cell receptor beta chains sequenced from one sample in a study of blood T cells in healthy people across ages. The use of a sample-barcoded 5' primer and a J-beta primer mix characterized a second PCR of roughly 6 to 11 cycles. TCRdb reprocessed the 5' RACE reads via MiXCR and lists one record per CDR3 protein. The sample has approximately 690,000 distinct CDR3 sequences; approximately 59% are singletons. The sequenced sample consisted of blood. The receptor source for this set is a man in his 60s in good health.

This clonotype was seen a handful of times. The chain employs TRBV3-1 and TRBJ2-5; D uncertain. This CDR3 is 14 amino acids long. The germline V and J ends were trimmed by 1 base and 5 bases, with 11 bases remaining between them. Per germline, CDR1 LGHDT and CDR2 YNNKEL (reference sequence). The CDR3 nucleotides are TGTGCCAGCAGCCAAGGGGAAGTGGGTGAGACCCAGTACTTC. The encoded protein is CASSQGEVGETQYF.

This clonotype was seen once. The junction differs from germline at one of its ends, possibly a read error. This chain joins TRBV12-3 or TRBV12-4 and TRBJ2-3; the D gene is possibly TRBD2 (6 bases). The CDR3 totals 14 residues. CDR3 DNA sequence: TGTGCCAGCAGTTTCGGGAGTAGCACAGATGCGCAGTATTTT. As protein: CASSFGSSTDAQYF.

The chain couples TRBV2 to TRBJ2-1; D unclear. V was trimmed by 3 bases and J by 6 bases, leaving 9 bases between them. The CDR3 spans 13 residues. CDR1 is SNHLY, CDR2 FYNNEI, per germline. The DNA of the CDR3 is TGTGCCAGCAGTGATGTCACGGGCAATGAGCAGTTCTTC. Amino acids: CASSDVTGNEQFF.

V and J are TRBV2 and TRBJ2-2; D may be TRBD1 (6 bases). Germline V gives CDR1 SNHLY, CDR2 FYNNEI. The CDR3 loop spans 16 amino acids. V was shortened by 6 bases and J by 3 bases, with 17 bases between the two germline ends. As DNA, the CDR3 is TGTGCCAGCAGGAGCGGTACAGGGCCTTACACCGGGGAGCTGTTTTTT. It codes for CASRSGTGPYTGELFF.

This clonotype was found many times. The chain carries TRBV14 and TRBJ1-2; TRBD1 might be the D (6 bases). CDR3 length: 12 residues. Trimming took off 4 bases at V and 5 bases at J, with 8 bases between the two ends. CDR1 and CDR2 (germline): SGHDN, FVKESK. This chain's CDR3 is CASSPTGYGYTF. Here the CDR3 DNA reads TGTGCCAGCAGCCCCACAGGGTATGGCTACACCTTC.

The chain is built from TRBV7-2 and TRBJ2-1; D possibly corresponds to TRBD2 (7 bases). Looked up from germline, CDR1 is SGHTA and CDR2 is FQGNSA. V was shortened by 5 bases and J by 0 bases, with 17 bases between the two germline ends. The CDR3 totals 17 residues. CDR3 loop: CASSPVGGQSSYNEQFF. CDR3 DNA: TGTGCCAGCAGCCCAGTGGGGGGGCAGAGCTCCTACAATGAGCAGTTCTTC.

In this sample, this clonotype turned up once. The rearrangement uses TRBV20-1 and TRBJ1-5, with 8 bases aligning to TRBD1. J lost 5 bases, V lost 0 bases, and 12 bases had no gene match. In germline, CDR1 is DFQATT, CDR2 SNEGSKA (reference sequence). The CDR3 has 17 amino acids. The CDR3 DNA reads TGCAGTGCTAGAGATGCGAGGCCGGACAGGGCGTATCAGCCCCAGCATTTT. It translates to CSARDARPDRAYQPQHF.

This clonotype is a singleton in its sample. The V call is TRBV10-2, the J call TRBJ2-4, with D possibly matching TRBD1 (6 bases). This CDR3 spans 17 amino acids. Trimming removed 3 bases at V and 4 bases at J, with 19 bases between. Germline V gene sequence: CDR1 WSHSY, CDR2 SAAADI. As DNA, the CDR3 is TGCGCCAGCAGTGAAGGCCCCTTCAGGGGAGAGAAAAACATTCAGTACTTC. Its protein product is CASSEGPFRGEKNIQYF.

As concerns this clonotype: Given a much more abundant clone one base away, this may be a read error. The genes are TRBV3-1 and TRBJ2-5; D is tentatively TRBD1 or TRBD2 (6 bases each). Germline V gene sequence: CDR1 LGHDT, CDR2 YNNKEL (reference sequence). This CDR3 has 18 residues. V was clipped by 0 bases and J by 2 bases, with 19 bases between them. The CDR3 loop reads CASSQDVGGRRGQETQYF. The CDR3 DNA reads TGTGCCAGCAGCCAAGACGTTGGGGGGCGAAGGGGTCAAGAGACCCAGTACTTC.

The rearrangement joins TRBV20-1 to TRBJ1-1; 8 positions match TRBD1. From germline, CDR1 is DFQATT and CDR2 SNEGSKA (reference sequence). Losses at the gene ends were 6 bases for V and 6 bases for J; bases not matched to a gene: 6. This CDR3 comprises 12 residues. The CDR3, as DNA: TGCAGTGCACAGGGGGGCGACGCTGAAGCTTTCTTT. Amino acids: CSAQGGDAEAFF.

This chain links TRBV6-6 with TRBJ1-6; D possibly corresponds to TRBD1 (5 bases). Germline V gene data show CDR1 as MNHNY and CDR2 as SVGAGI (reference sequence). With 0 bases removed from V and 7 bases from J, the gap between germline ends came to 10 bases. The CDR3 consists of 15 residues. In DNA, the CDR3 is TGTGCCAGCAGTTACTCCGCAGGGACGAATTCACCCCTCCACTTT. This gives the protein CASSYSAGTNSPLHF.

This rearrangement joins TRBV4-1 to TRBJ2-1; D uncertain. The CDR3 length is 12 residues. V was shortened by 2 bases and J by 8 bases, with 7 bases between the two germline ends. Germline V gene sequence: CDR1 MGHRA, CDR2 YSYEKL. The CDR3 sequence is CASSQSLDEQFF. The CDR3 coding sequence is TGCGCCAGCAGCCAATCCCTGGATGAGCAGTTCTTC.

The V call is TRBV5-1, the J call TRBJ2-7; the D call may be TRBD1 or TRBD2 (5 bases each). V lost 4 bases and J 1 base, leaving 12 bases between the germline ends. This CDR3 region has 14 residues. CDR1 and CDR2 (germline): SGHRS, YFSETQ. The CDR3 region is CASSVGPRSYEQYF. The DNA of the CDR3 is TGCGCCAGCAGCGTGGGACCGAGGTCCTACGAGCAGTACTTC.

This chain links TRBV12-3 or TRBV12-4 with TRBJ2-1, with no clear D. The CDR3 runs 12 residues. V lost 2 bases and J 7 bases, leaving 6 bases between the germline ends. CDR3 loop: CASSLQRNEQFF. In nucleotides, the CDR3 is TGTGCCAGCAGTTTACAGAGGAATGAGCAGTTCTTC.

The chain has TRBV28 and TRBJ2-1, with TRBD2 matching over 9 bases. Losses at the gene ends were 5 bases for V and 9 bases for J; bases not matched to a gene: 11. The V gene's germline CDR1 is MDHEN and CDR2 SYDVKM. This CDR3 is built from 15 residues. CDR3 nucleotides: TGTGCCAGCAGTCCGCCGGGGGGACTAGCCGGTGAGCAGTTCTTC. Translating it yields CASSPPGGLAGEQFF.

The genes are TRBV7-9 and TRBJ1-2; TRBD1 agrees at 7 bases. There are 16 residues in the CDR3. Germline CDR1 reads SEHNR; CDR2 reads FQNEAQ (reference sequence). Germline trimming cut 5 bases from V and 0 bases from J; bases unmatched to any gene: 9. The CDR3 DNA follows: TGTGCCAGCAGCCCGATAGGGGGCCTCGCTAACTATGGCTACACCTTC. It codes for CASSPIGGLANYGYTF.

This clonotype was seen more than once but under ten times. This rearrangement joins TRBV2 to TRBJ2-5, with TRBD2 identical over 8 bases. Trimming cost V 5 bases and J 5 bases; bases outside gene matches: 7. This CDR3 has 14 amino acids. Per the germline V gene, CDR1 is SNHLY and CDR2 is FYNNEI. CDR3: CASSPTSGRETQYF. CDR3 DNA: TGTGCCAGCAGTCCCACTAGCGGTCGGGAGACCCAGTACTTC.